This record looks at one TCR beta chain sequence and its context. No antigen is known for it. This sample stems from a study of beta chain features in type 1 diabetes. Study-wide points: Within patients, naive, central memory and Treg TCRB repertoires seemed more similar than within healthy donors. More deletions and fewer insertions at VDJ junctions were found in patients with type 1 diabetes. When Type 1 diabetes patients were examined, their TCRB CDR3s proved moderately but significantly shorter in all four CD4+ subsets.

CDR3 length: 14 residues. Germline CDR1 LNHDA, CDR2 SQIVND (reference sequence). The junction had 8 bases not matched to a gene; V was cut back by 10 bases and J by 0 bases. As every portion of the isolated RNA was reverse transcribed, the sequencing read expressed TCRB transcripts. Using immunoSEQ multiplex PCR, the repertoire was profiled, and TCRdb retains in-frame clones only, with some absent. The sample carries roughly 150,000 clones, 10% recorded once. The V gene is TRBV19, the J gene TRBJ2-7, with TRBD1 matching over 8 bases. Sequencing was performed on central memory CD4+ T cells from blood. The origin of this receptor is a young man with type 1 diabetes. The CDR3 DNA reads TGTGCCACCACAGCCGGGACAGGCTCCTACGAGCAGTACTTC. Translated, it gives CATTAGTGSYEQYF.